The clone carrying this T cell receptor (beta chain) was seen more than once but under ten times. It was with a sample-barcoded 5' primer and a J-beta primer mix that a second PCR of roughly 7 to 12 cycles was run. TCRdb re-analysed the 5' RACE reads in MiXCR, keeping a single row per CDR3 protein. The table lists 850,000 to 1,100,000 distinct CDR3 sequences, 35% to 40% of them singletons, with under 15% in the top ten. Germline-derived CDR1 and CDR2 are DFQATT and SNEGSKA (reference sequence). The germline V and J ends were trimmed by 4 bases and 2 bases, with 9 bases remaining between them. The CDR3 is 13 amino acids. This entry belongs to a study of blood T cells in healthy people across ages.

This sequence joins TRBV20-1 and TRBJ1-5; a weak D match, TRBD1 (5 bases). The origin of this receptor is a man aged 18 to 30 in good health. Specimen: blood. In DNA form, the CDR3 reads TGCAGTGCTATGGGGGGGGGCAATCAGCCCCAGCATTTT. Protein: CSAMGGGNQPQHF.